The subject of this entry is one TCR beta chain. The antigen is not known. This entry is derived from a study of T cell repertoires in cytomegalovirus infection. Whole-study context: Public TCR beta signatures provided an indication of both CMV infection and a matching HLA type.

With V trimmed by 6 bases and J by 2 bases, 9 bases remained unmatched. The CDR3 length is 16 residues. Germline assignment: CDR1 SNHLY and CDR2 FYNNEI. Whole-study results and caveats: Clonotypes of TCR beta that were HLA-C-restricted and CMV-specific dominated the ex vivo response. Adding up the frequency of public TCR beta families identified people who carried CMV plus the relevant HLA.

In TCRdb, the reads were re-called with MiXCR into one record per CDR3 protein. The table records approximately 700,000 distinct CDR3 sequences, under 40% of them present only once. The receptor was derived from a human donor in good health (CMV status not recorded). Some clones in this sample may be carry-over from other donors' samples. J is TRBJ2-1 and V is TRBV2, with 8 bases aligning to TRBD2. What was sequenced was PBMCs. For the CDR3, the DNA is TGTGCCAGCAGGGATACTAGCGGTGCAGCCTACAATGAGCAGTTCTTC. It yields the protein CASRDTSGAAYNEQFF. The full variable domain, completed using reference TRBV2 and TRBJ2-1, is EPEVTQTPSHQVTQMGQEVILRCVPISNHLYFYWYRQILGQKVEFLVSFYNNEISEKSEIFDDQFSVERPDGSNFTLKIRSTKLEDSAMYFCASRDTSGAAYNEQFFGPGTRLTVL.